This entry concerns a single TCR beta chain. No antigen is known for it. The use of a sample-barcoded 5' primer and a J-beta primer mix characterized a second PCR of 7 to 11 cycles. Via MiXCR, TCRdb re-called the 5' RACE reads, giving one row per CDR3 protein. There are some 1.4 million distinct CDR3 sequences in the sample; 42% occur only once, and roughly 7.9% lies in the top ten. Collection of around 9.3 milliliters of peripheral blood was performed for each donor. This sample was taken from a study of blood T cells in healthy people across ages. Findings of the study overall: As naive T cell percentage varied, TCR beta diversity correlated strongly with it. Aged donors had fewer naive CD4+ cells and lower diversity than long-lived donors. While age rose, TCR beta diversity per million T cells dropped in a roughly linear way.

Germline V gene data show CDR1 as GTSNPN and CDR2 as SVGIG (reference sequence). Trimming took off 4 bases at V and 5 bases at J, with 8 bases between the two ends. There are 12 residues in the CDR3. The sequence derives from a woman aged 18 to 35 in good health. Source material: blood. The J gene is TRBJ1-4, the V gene TRBV30, with D perhaps TRBD1 (5 bases). The CDR3 region has the DNA TGTGCCTGGACTGGGGCGAATGAAAAACTGTTTTTT. Residues: CAWTGANEKLFF.